This T cell receptor (beta chain) was documented in a study of T cell repertoires in aging, cancer and after chemotherapy. General study points: Median generation probability rose over the chemotherapy interval in each cancer cohort, suggesting rebound thymic output.

Amplification of TCR beta used genomic DNA extracted from peripheral blood. This CDR3 has 16 residues. From germline, CDR1 is MNHEY and CDR2 SVGAGI. V lost 2 bases, J lost 5 bases, and 16 bases lay in between. Relative to its sample, this clonotype is large (0.1 to 1%). Its antigen remains unidentified. Multiplex touch-down PCR with TRB-A/B primers amplified rearranged V-D-J TRB sequences. From the multiplex PCR reads, TCRdb called clonotypes with MiXCR, one entry per CDR3 protein. Of around 1,000 distinct CDR3 sequences in the sample, around 20% were seen once. Sequencing was performed on blood. The chain couples TRBV6-5 to TRBJ1-5, with a weak D call TRBD1 (6 bases). This receptor was identified in a human donor with a solid tumor. The CDR3 reads CASSYGGGARDQPQHF. As DNA, the CDR3 is TGTGCCAGCAGTTACGGGGGGGGGGCAAGGGATCAGCCCCAGCATTTT.